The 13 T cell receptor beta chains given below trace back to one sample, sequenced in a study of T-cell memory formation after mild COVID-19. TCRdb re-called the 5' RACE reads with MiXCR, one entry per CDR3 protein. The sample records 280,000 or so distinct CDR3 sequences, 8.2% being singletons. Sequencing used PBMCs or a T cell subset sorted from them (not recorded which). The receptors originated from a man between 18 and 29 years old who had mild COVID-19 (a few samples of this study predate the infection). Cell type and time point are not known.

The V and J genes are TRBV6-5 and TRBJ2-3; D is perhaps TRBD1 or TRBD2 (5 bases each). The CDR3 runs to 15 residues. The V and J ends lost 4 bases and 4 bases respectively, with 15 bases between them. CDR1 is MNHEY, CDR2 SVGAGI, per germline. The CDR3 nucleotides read TGTGCCAGCAGTTCAAACAGGATCGGGGCAGATACGCAGTATTTT. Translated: CASSSNRIGADTQYF.

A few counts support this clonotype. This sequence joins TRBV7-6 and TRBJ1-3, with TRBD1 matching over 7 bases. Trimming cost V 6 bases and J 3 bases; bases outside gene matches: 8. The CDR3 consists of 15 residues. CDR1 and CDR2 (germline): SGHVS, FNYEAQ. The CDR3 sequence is CASSGDRGYGNTIYF. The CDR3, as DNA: TGTGCCAGCAGTGGGGACAGAGGATATGGAAACACCATATATTTT.

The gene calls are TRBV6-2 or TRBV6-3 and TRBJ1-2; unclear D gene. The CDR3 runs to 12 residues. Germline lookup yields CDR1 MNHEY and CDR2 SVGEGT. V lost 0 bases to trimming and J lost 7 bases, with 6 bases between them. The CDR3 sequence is CASSYSGIGYTF. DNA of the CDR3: TGTGCCAGCAGTTACTCCGGCATTGGCTACACCTTC.

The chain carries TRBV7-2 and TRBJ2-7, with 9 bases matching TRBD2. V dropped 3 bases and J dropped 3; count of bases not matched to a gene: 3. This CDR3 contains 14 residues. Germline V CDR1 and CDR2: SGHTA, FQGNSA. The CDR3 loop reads CASSFSGGFYEQYF. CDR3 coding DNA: TGTGCCAGCAGCTTTAGCGGGGGTTTCTACGAGCAGTACTTC. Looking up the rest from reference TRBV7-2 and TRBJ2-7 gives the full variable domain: GAGVSQSPSNKVTEKGKDVELRCDPISGHTALYWYRQSLGQGLEFLIYFQGNSAPDKSGLPSDRFSAERTGGSVSTLTIQRTQQEDSAVYLCASSFSGGFYEQYFGPGTRLTVT.

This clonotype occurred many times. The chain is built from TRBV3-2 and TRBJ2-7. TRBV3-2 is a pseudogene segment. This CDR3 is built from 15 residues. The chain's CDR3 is CASSRTLPTSYEQYF. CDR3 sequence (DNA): TGTGCCAGCAGCCGGACCCTACCTACCTCCTACGAGCAGTACTTC.

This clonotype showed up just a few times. CDR3 sequence: CASSSGGVKGSPLHF. In DNA, the CDR3 is TGTGCCAGCAGCTCGGGCGGGGTGAAGGGTTCACCCCTCCACTTT. The V call is TRBV7-2, the J call TRBJ1-6; the D is unclear. The CDR3 spans 15 residues. V was trimmed by 4 bases and J by 9 bases, leaving 16 bases between them. From germline, CDR1 is SGHTA and CDR2 FQGNSA.

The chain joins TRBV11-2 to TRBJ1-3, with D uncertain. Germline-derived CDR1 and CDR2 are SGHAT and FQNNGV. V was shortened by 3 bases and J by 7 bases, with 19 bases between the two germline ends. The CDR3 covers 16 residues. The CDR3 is CASSLIKGIVRNTIYF. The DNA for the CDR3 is TGTGCCAGCAGCTTGATTAAGGGTATAGTTCGGAACACCATATATTTT.

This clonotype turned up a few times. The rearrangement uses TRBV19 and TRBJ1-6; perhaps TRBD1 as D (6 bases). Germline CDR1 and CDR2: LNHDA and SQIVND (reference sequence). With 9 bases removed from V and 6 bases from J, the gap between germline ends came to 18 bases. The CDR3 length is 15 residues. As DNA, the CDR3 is TGTGCCAGCCATTGGGGGACAATCGGTAATTCACCCCTCCACTTT. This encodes CASHWGTIGNSPLHF.

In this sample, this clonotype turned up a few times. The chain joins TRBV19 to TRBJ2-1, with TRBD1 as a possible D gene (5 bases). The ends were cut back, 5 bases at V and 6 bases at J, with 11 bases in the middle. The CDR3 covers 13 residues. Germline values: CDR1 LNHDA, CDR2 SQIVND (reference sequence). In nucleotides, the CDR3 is TGTGCCAGTAGTGCAGGGTACTCCAATGAGCAGTTCTTC. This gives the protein CASSAGYSNEQFF.

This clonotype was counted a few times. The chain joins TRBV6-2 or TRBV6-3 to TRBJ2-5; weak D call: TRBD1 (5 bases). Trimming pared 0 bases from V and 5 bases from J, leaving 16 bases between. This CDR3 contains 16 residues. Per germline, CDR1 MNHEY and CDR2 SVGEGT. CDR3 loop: CASSYSTARKRETQYF. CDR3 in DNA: TGTGCCAGCAGTTACTCGACAGCCCGGAAAAGGGAGACCCAGTACTTC.

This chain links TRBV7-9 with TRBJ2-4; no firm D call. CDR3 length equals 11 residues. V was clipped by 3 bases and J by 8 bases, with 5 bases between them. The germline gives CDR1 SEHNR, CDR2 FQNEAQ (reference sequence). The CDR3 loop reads CASSLYDIQYF. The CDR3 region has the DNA TGTGCCAGCAGCTTGTATGACATTCAGTACTTC. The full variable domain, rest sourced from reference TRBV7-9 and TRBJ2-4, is DTGVSQNPRHKITKRGQNVTFRCDPISEHNRLYWYRQTLGQGPEFLTYFQNEAQLEKSRLLSDRFSAERPKGSFSTLEIQRTEQGDSAMYLCASSLYDIQYFGAGTRLSVL.

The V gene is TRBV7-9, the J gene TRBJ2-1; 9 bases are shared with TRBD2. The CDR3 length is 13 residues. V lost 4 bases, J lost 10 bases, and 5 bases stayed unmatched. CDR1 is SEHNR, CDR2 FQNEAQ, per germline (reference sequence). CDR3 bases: TGTGCCAGCAGCTACCCCGGACTAGCGGAGCAGTTCTTC. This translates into CASSYPGLAEQFF.

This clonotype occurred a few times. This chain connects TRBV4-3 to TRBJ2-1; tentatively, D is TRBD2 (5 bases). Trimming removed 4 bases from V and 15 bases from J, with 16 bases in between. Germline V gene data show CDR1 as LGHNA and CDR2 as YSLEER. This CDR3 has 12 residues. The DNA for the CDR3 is TGCGCCAGCAGCCGCGCGGGTGGAAATTTGTTCTTC. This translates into CASSRAGGNLFF.